This T cell receptor beta chain was identified during a study of post-analysis software for immune sequencing data. As for the study in general: Clinical courses comprised relapsing-remitting, secondary progressive and progressive-relapsing multiple sclerosis. Findings and caveats of the study: Elevated frequency relative to controls characterized several TRBV segments in patients, TRBV5-6, TRBV5-1 and TRBV20-1 among them. Clustering by F measure revealed strong co-clustering among samples prepared together in one batch. Normalized Chao1 diversity in multiple sclerosis patients fell significantly below that of controls.

CDR3 length: 17 amino acids. Unmatched junction bases numbered 6, after V lost 3 bases and J lost 0 bases. Details on this clonotype: Its antigen is not known.

TCR beta libraries were prepared from cDNA with unique molecular identifiers. T cells numbering about 0.9 to 11 million yielded 450,000 to 500,000 cDNA molecules. MiXCR, applied by TCRdb to the PCR reads, yields one record per CDR3 protein. The sample has fewer than 850,000 distinct CDR3 sequences, about 32% seen once. The sample comprised blood. This TCR derives from a girl aged 10-17 years with multiple sclerosis. This chain joins TRBV12-3 or TRBV12-4 and TRBJ2-1, with 9 bases identical to TRBD2. The CDR3 DNA follows: TGTGCCAGCAGTTTTGGGCGGGGGGGCAGCTCCTACAATGAGCAGTTCTTC. It translates to CASSFGRGGSSYNEQFF.